This entry lists 8 T cell receptor beta chains sequenced from one sample in a study of cytomegalovirus exposure and HLA in healthy donors. PCR involved 60 Vbeta and 13 Jbeta primers. Some clones are missing from TCRdb's copy, which holds only in-frame ones; the method was immunoSEQ multiplex PCR. The data contain some 150,000 clones, 79% of them singletons. The sequenced material came from PBMCs. These receptors were taken from a woman aged 45-65 years in good health and CMV-seronegative.

This chain uses TRBV19 with TRBJ2-5; 7 bases line up with TRBD1. CDR3 size: 13 residues. Germline values: CDR1 LNHDA, CDR2 SQIVND (reference sequence). V trimming: 7 bases; J trimming: 3 bases; junction bases outside the gene matches: 5. CDR3 coding DNA: TGTGCCAGTAAACTGCAGGGGGAAGAGACCCAGTACTTC. Its protein is CASKLQGEETQYF.

The chain carries TRBV18 and TRBJ1-5; D is possibly TRBD1 (6 bases). Trimming stripped 5 bases from V and 4 bases from J, with 21 bases between. Germline V CDR1 and CDR2: KGHSH, LQKENI. The CDR3 runs to 17 residues. The CDR3, as DNA: TGTGCCAGCTCAACGACAGGACAGCCCGGGACAAATCAGCCCCAGCATTTT. Protein product: CASSTTGQPGTNQPQHF.

Written as DNA, the CDR3 is TGTGCCAGCAGTTTATGGGGGGGGAGGAACACTGAAGCTTTCTTT. Translated, it gives CASSLWGGRNTEAFF. The rearrangement uses TRBV28 and TRBJ1-1; maybe TRBD1 (5 bases). The V end was cut by 0 bases, the J end by 1 base, with 9 bases between. Germline CDR1 and CDR2: MDHEN and SYDVKM. The CDR3 contains 15 residues. The whole variable domain, remainder taken from reference TRBV28 and TRBJ1-1, is DVKVTQSSRYLVKRTGEKVFLECVQDMDHENMFWYRQDPGLGLRLIYFSYDVKMKEKGDIPEGYSVSREKKERFSLILESASTNQTSMYLCASSLWGGRNTEAFFGQGTRLTVV.

About this clone: The same CDR3 is also encoded by other DNA sequences in this sample. The chain couples TRBV2 to TRBJ1-2, with TRBD1 matching over 11 bases. Germline lookup yields CDR1 SNHLY and CDR2 FYNNEI. The CDR3 contains 15 residues. Trimming at V came to 3 bases and at J to 4 bases, leaving 4 bases not matched to a gene. CDR3 protein: CASSEGTGGLYGYTF. The CDR3 nucleotides are TGTGCCAGCAGTGAGGGGACAGGGGGACTCTATGGCTACACCTTC. The full variable domain, completed using reference TRBV2 and TRBJ1-2, is EPEVTQTPSHQVTQMGQEVILRCVPISNHLYFYWYRQILGQKVEFLVSFYNNEISEKSEIFDDQFSVERPDGSNFTLKIRSTKLEDSAMYFCASSEGTGGLYGYTFGSGTRLTVV.

The gene calls are TRBV19 and TRBJ2-5; 11 positions match TRBD1. The J call could be wrong; TRBJ2-7 is a better fit for the DNA end. This CDR3 contains 15 residues. Germline V gene sequence: CDR1 LNHDA, CDR2 SQIVND (reference sequence). CDR3 region: CASRRTGTGGYEQYF. The CDR3 coding sequence is TGTGCCAGTAGGCGAACCGGGACAGGGGGCTACGAGCAGTACTTC.

The CDR3 protein is CASSLGRQGAATDTQYF. Written as DNA, the CDR3 is TGTGCCAGCAGCTTAGGAAGACAGGGGGCGGCCACAGATACGCAGTATTTT. The gene calls are TRBV7-9 and TRBJ2-3, with 10 bases fitting TRBD1. V lost 1 base and J lost 2; bases outside the gene matches: 6. CDR3 size: 17 residues. CDR1 and CDR2 (germline): SEHNR, FQNEAQ (reference sequence).

The rearrangement links TRBV4-1 to TRBJ2-5, with TRBD2 matching over 10 bases. The germline V gene has CDR1 MGHRA and CDR2 YSYEKL. The CDR3 has 17 amino acids. With 4 bases clipped from V and 4 bases from J, the junction kept 12 bases outside the gene matches. This CDR3 reads CASSPRASGRGGETQYF. The CDR3 coding sequence is TGCGCCAGCAGCCCTCGGGCTAGCGGGAGAGGCGGAGAGACCCAGTACTTC.

The chain joins TRBV7-9 to TRBJ2-1, with a tentative D call TRBD2 (6 bases). From germline, CDR1 is SEHNR and CDR2 FQNEAQ (reference sequence). V was shortened by 7 bases and J by 7 bases, with 17 bases between the two germline ends. The CDR3 contains 14 residues. CDR3 amino acids: CASTLATTENEQFF. CDR3 in DNA: TGTGCCAGCACCCTAGCGACTACCGAGAATGAGCAGTTCTTC. Full variable domain (remainder filled in from reference TRBV7-9 and TRBJ2-1): DTGVSQNPRHKITKRGQNVTFRCDPISEHNRLYWYRQTLGQGPEFLTYFQNEAQLEKSRLLSDRFSAERPKGSFSTLEIQRTEQGDSAMYLCASTLATTENEQFFGPGTRLTVL.